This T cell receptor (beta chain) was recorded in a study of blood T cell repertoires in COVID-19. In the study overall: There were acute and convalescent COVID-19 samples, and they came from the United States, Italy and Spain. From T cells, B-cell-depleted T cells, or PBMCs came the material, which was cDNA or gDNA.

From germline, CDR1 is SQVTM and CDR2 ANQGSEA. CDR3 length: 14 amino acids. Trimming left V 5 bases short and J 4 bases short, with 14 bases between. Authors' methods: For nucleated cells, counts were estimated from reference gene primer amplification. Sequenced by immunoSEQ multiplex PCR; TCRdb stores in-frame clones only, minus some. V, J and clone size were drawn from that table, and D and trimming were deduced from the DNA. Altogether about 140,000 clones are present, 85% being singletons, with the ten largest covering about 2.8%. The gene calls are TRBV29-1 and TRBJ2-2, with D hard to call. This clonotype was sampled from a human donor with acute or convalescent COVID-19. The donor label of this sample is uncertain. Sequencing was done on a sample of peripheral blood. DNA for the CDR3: TGCAGCGTTCTCTCAGGTCGTCTCACCGGGGAGCTGTTTTTT. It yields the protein CSVLSGRLTGELFF.